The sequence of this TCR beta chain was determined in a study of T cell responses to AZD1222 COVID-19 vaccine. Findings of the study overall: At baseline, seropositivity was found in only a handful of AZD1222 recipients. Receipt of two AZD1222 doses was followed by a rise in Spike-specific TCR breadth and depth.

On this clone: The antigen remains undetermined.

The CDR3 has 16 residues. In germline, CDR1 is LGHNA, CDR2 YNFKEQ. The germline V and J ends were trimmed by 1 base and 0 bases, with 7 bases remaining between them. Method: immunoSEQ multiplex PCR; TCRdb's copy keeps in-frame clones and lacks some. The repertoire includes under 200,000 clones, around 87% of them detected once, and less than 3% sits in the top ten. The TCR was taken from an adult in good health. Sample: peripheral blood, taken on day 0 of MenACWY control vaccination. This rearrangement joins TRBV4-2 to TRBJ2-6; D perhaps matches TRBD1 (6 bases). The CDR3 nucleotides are TGTGCCAGCAGCCAAGGGACAGTCTCTGGGGCCAACGTCCTGACTTTC. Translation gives CASSQGTVSGANVLTF.